Following are 26 T cell receptor beta chains from one sample sequenced in a study of T-cell memory formation after mild COVID-19. TCRdb re-derived calls from the 5' RACE reads in MiXCR, one entry per CDR3 protein. The data hold 350,000 or so distinct CDR3 sequences, with approximately 21% observed a single time. Sequencing used PBMCs or a T cell subset sorted from them (not recorded which). The receptors stem from an adult woman who had mild COVID-19 (a few samples of this study predate the infection). Cell type and time point are not known.

The chain employs TRBV7-9 and TRBJ2-5, with D possibly being TRBD2 (6 bases). Germline assignment: CDR1 SEHNR and CDR2 FQNEAQ (reference sequence). CDR3 size: 13 residues. V was clipped by 5 bases and J by 3 bases, with 10 bases between them. CDR3 amino acids: CASSGGGEETQYF. The CDR3 coding sequence is TGTGCCAGCAGCGGCGGAGGGGAAGAGACCCAGTACTTC.

The chain has TRBV5-5 and TRBJ2-2; 11 nucleotides align to TRBD2. This CDR3 region has 15 residues. Germline V gene lookup returns CDR1 SGHKS and CDR2 YYEKEE (reference sequence). The V and J ends lost 4 bases and 4 bases, in that order; junction bases with no gene match: 3. The CDR3 protein is CASSIAGGSTGELFF. CDR3 DNA: TGTGCCAGCAGCATAGCGGGGGGGTCCACCGGGGAGCTGTTTTTT.

This clonotype came up a few times. The chain employs TRBV20-1 and TRBJ2-7; a weak D match, TRBD2 (6 bases). The germline gives CDR1 DFQATT, CDR2 SNEGSKA (reference sequence). This CDR3 comprises 16 residues. V lost 1 base and J lost 2, with 18 bases in between. The CDR3 loop is CSARVAGGIEAYEQYF. Here the CDR3 DNA reads TGCAGTGCTAGAGTGGCGGGCGGGATCGAGGCCTACGAGCAGTACTTC.

Ten or more counts support this clonotype. The V and J genes are TRBV7-2 and TRBJ2-1, with D hard to call. The CDR3 sequence is 15 residues long. Trimming cost V 5 bases and J 8 bases, with 19 bases left between them. The germline gives CDR1 SGHTA, CDR2 FQGNSA. CDR3 sequence (DNA): TGTGCCAGCAGCCGGACCCTAGACGATGTGGATGAGCAGTTCTTC. Its protein is CASSRTLDDVDEQFF.

This clonotype was found a few times. This chain links TRBV5-1 with TRBJ2-7; the D gene is possibly TRBD1 (7 bases). Trimming shortened V by 4 bases and J by 2 bases, and 13 bases separated the two germline ends. Germline values: CDR1 SGHRS, CDR2 YFSETQ. The CDR3 loop spans 14 amino acids. CDR3 DNA sequence: TGCGCCAGCAGCCCCGGAGGGACAGCCTACGAGCAGTACTTC. It specifies CASSPGGTAYEQYF. Full variable domain (rest looked up from reference TRBV5-1 and TRBJ2-7): KAGVTQTPRYLIKTRGQQVTLSCSPISGHRSVSWYQQTPGQGLQFLFEYFSETQRNKGNFPGRFSGRQFSNSRSEMNVSTLELGDSALYLCASSPGGTAYEQYFGPGTRLTVT.

This chain joins TRBV20-1 and TRBJ1-1; TRBD1 is a possible D gene (5 bases). V was trimmed by 6 bases and J by 1 base, leaving 21 bases between them. This CDR3 spans 16 amino acids. Germline CDR1 is DFQATT and CDR2 is SNEGSKA (reference sequence). The DNA for the CDR3 is TGCAGTGCAAACCCCGGCACAGGACGCGCGAACACTGAAGCTTTCTTT. Translation gives CSANPGTGRANTEAFF.

This clonotype was recorded a few times. The chain is built from TRBV6-5 and TRBJ1-5; D unclear. The V end lost 5 bases, the J end lost 4 bases, and 18 bases lay between the germline ends. The CDR3 is made up of 16 amino acids. Germline-derived CDR1 and CDR2 are MNHEY and SVGAGI. This CDR3 is CASSTNAARGNQPQHF. CDR3 in DNA: TGTGCCAGCAGTACGAATGCGGCTCGGGGTAATCAGCCCCAGCATTTT.

The rearrangement uses TRBV4-1 and TRBJ2-3; TRBD1 is a possible D gene (6 bases). The V end was cut by 3 bases, the J end by 2 bases, with 18 bases between. CDR1 is MGHRA and CDR2 is YSYEKL in the germline V gene. The CDR3 loop spans 17 amino acids. The CDR3 DNA reads TGCGCCAGCAGCCATGCTTACCACAGGGATCCCACAGATACGCAGTATTTT. It is translated as CASSHAYHRDPTDTQYF.

The chain couples TRBV4-1 to TRBJ2-1; TRBD2 matches at 7 bases. The CDR3 has 16 amino acids. The ends lost 4 bases at V and 0 bases at J; junction bases unmatched: 6. Germline CDR1 and CDR2: MGHRA and YSYEKL. The CDR3 sequence: CASSPGDYSSYNEQFF. In DNA, the CDR3 is TGCGCCAGCAGCCCTGGGGACTACAGCTCCTACAATGAGCAGTTCTTC.

This clonotype was seen more than once but under ten times. The CDR3 DNA reads as TGCAGTGCTTCCACTAGTTCCAAAAACATTCAGTACTTC. Its translation is CSASTSSKNIQYF. The chain links TRBV20-1 to TRBJ2-4, with D maybe TRBD2 (5 bases). Germline V CDR1 and CDR2: DFQATT, SNEGSKA (reference sequence). The CDR3 is made up of 13 amino acids. V was clipped by 5 bases and J by 2 bases, with 10 bases between them.

The chain joins TRBV18 to TRBJ2-7, with a possible D match to TRBD1 (5 bases). Germline CDR1 KGHSH, CDR2 LQKENI. This CDR3 comprises 16 residues. V was clipped by 8 bases and J by 0 bases, with 20 bases between them. The CDR3 spells CASQDGASLSSYEQYF. The DNA of the CDR3 is TGTGCCAGCCAAGATGGGGCATCCCTGAGCTCCTACGAGCAGTACTTC.

The sample holds a few counts of this clonotype. This chain uses TRBV5-5 with TRBJ2-7; D may be TRBD1 (5 bases). The V end lost 0 bases, the J end lost 7 bases, and 20 bases lay between the germline ends. Germline CDR1 is SGHKS and CDR2 is YYEKEE (reference sequence). This CDR3 is 16 amino acids long. The CDR3 is CASSLGATEPKGEQYF. The DNA of the CDR3 is TGTGCCAGCAGCTTGGGGGCGACAGAGCCCAAAGGAGAGCAGTACTTC.

This clonotype was recorded a few times. The rearrangement joins TRBV20-1 to TRBJ2-7; 7 bases fit TRBD2. Germline CDR1 and CDR2: DFQATT and SNEGSKA (reference sequence). V was pared by 3 bases and J by 7 bases, with 9 bases of the junction left unmatched. The CDR3 length is 13 residues. This chain's CDR3 is CSARGPLAYEQYF. The DNA of the CDR3 is TGCAGTGCTAGGGGCCCACTAGCGTATGAGCAGTACTTC.

The chain employs TRBV15 and TRBJ2-2, with 9 bases identical to TRBD2. Germline assignment: CDR1 LNHNV and CDR2 YYDKDF (reference sequence). V lost 0 bases, J lost 7 bases, and 6 bases stayed unmatched. The CDR3 length is 16 residues. The CDR3 region has the DNA TGTGCCACCAGCAGAGATCGAGGACTAGCGATCGGGGAGCTGTTTTTT. This codes for CATSRDRGLAIGELFF.

The chain recombines TRBV7-2 with TRBJ2-3; D gene ambiguous. This CDR3 spans 14 amino acids. The germline V and J ends were trimmed by 1 base and 3 bases, with 8 bases remaining between them. The germline V gene has CDR1 SGHTA and CDR2 FQGNSA. CDR3 in amino acids: CASSLGPETDTQYF. The CDR3, as DNA: TGTGCCAGCAGCTTAGGCCCGGAGACAGATACGCAGTATTTT.

The chain is built from TRBV9 and TRBJ2-2, with a possible D match to TRBD2 (6 bases). V lost 4 bases and J 5 bases, leaving 12 bases between the germline ends. Germline CDR1 SGDLS, CDR2 YYNGEE. The CDR3 loop spans 14 amino acids. For the CDR3, the DNA is TGTGCCAGCAGCCAATCCAGCGGGACCGGGGAGCTGTTTTTT. Translated: CASSQSSGTGELFF.

The table lists this clonotype with many counts. V usage is TRBV6-2 or TRBV6-3 and J usage is TRBJ2-7; TRBD1 might be the D (5 bases). Germline loops: CDR1 MNHEY, CDR2 SVGEGT. The CDR3 is 15 amino acids. V gave up 5 bases and J gave up 2 bases, with 16 bases separating them. The CDR3 is CASSPAGFGAYEQYF. As DNA, the CDR3 is TGTGCCAGCAGTCCGGCAGGGTTCGGCGCCTACGAGCAGTACTTC.

The chain is built from TRBV6-2 or TRBV6-3 and TRBJ2-7, with no clear D. Trimming cost V 0 bases and J 5 bases, with 8 bases left between them. This CDR3 contains 13 residues. Per the germline V gene, CDR1 is MNHEY and CDR2 is SVGEGT. Here the CDR3 DNA reads TGTGCCAGCAGTTACTCGATGGGGAACGAGCAGTACTTC. Protein product: CASSYSMGNEQYF.

This sequence joins TRBV7-2 and TRBJ2-5; a possible D gene is TRBD2 (6 bases). The CDR3 is made up of 16 amino acids. Germline assignment: CDR1 SGHTA and CDR2 FQGNSA. V was shortened by 6 bases and J by 2 bases, with 19 bases between the two germline ends. CDR3: CASRSQAGTIQETQYF. In DNA, the CDR3 is TGTGCCAGCAGATCACAAGCGGGCACCATTCAAGAGACCCAGTACTTC.

Only a few counts were recorded for this clonotype. This chain uses TRBV19 with TRBJ1-2; TRBD1 aligns across 12 bases. Per germline, CDR1 LNHDA and CDR2 SQIVND (reference sequence). The length of the CDR3 is 14 residues. V shed 5 bases and J 7 bases; nucleotides not matched to a gene: 5. In DNA, the CDR3 is TGTGCCAGTAGTGCCCGGGACAGGGGGCTTGGCTACACCTTC. This gives the protein CASSARDRGLGYTF.

This chain uses TRBV19 with TRBJ2-7, with TRBD1 matching 8 bases. V lost 1 base and J lost 3; bases outside the gene matches: 2. The CDR3 has 14 residues. Germline lookup yields CDR1 LNHDA and CDR2 SQIVND (reference sequence). The CDR3 DNA sequence: TGTGCCAGTAGTATAGGGACAGGGAACTACGAGCAGTACTTC. The encoded protein is CASSIGTGNYEQYF.

This clonotype was seen more than once but under ten times. V and J are TRBV7-2 and TRBJ2-1; D possibly corresponds to TRBD1 (5 bases). CDR1 is SGHTA, CDR2 FQGNSA, per germline. This CDR3 is built from 14 residues. The ends were cut back, 6 bases at V and 6 bases at J, with 15 bases in the middle. The CDR3 DNA reads TGTGCCAGCAGACCCGCAGGGTGGAGCAATGAGCAGTTCTTC. This translates into CASRPAGWSNEQFF.

Regarding this clonotype: One junction end does not reproduce the germline sequence, and a read error may be involved. The chain recombines TRBV4-1 with TRBJ2-1; 13 bases fit TRBD2. Germline loops: CDR1 MGHRA, CDR2 YSYEKL. There are 17 residues in the CDR3. The CDR3 DNA sequence: TGCGCCAGGAGCCCATCGGGACTAGCGGGGAGCTACAATGAGCAGTTCTTC. This sequence encodes CARSPSGLAGSYNEQFF.

This chain connects TRBV5-1 to TRBJ1-2; 10 bases map to TRBD1. The CDR3 covers 14 residues. J lost 4 bases, V lost 4 bases, and 4 bases had no gene match. Germline V gene lookup returns CDR1 SGHRS and CDR2 YFSETQ. The CDR3 coding sequence is TGCGCCAGCAGCCCGGACAGGGGGGCCTATGGCTACACCTTC. As protein: CASSPDRGAYGYTF.

V gene TRBV12-5 combines with J gene TRBJ2-2; D may be TRBD2 (6 bases). The length of the CDR3 is 15 residues. Trimming cost V 0 bases and J 3 bases, with 8 bases left between them. Germline assignment: CDR1 LGHNT and CDR2 FRNRAP. This CDR3 reads CASGLVLADTGELFF. CDR3 coding DNA: TGTGCTAGTGGTTTGGTACTAGCAGACACCGGGGAGCTGTTTTTT.

This clonotype was observed many times. This rearrangement joins TRBV5-1 to TRBJ1-1; D call uncertain. The CDR3 totals 11 residues. Trimming removed 0 bases at V and 8 bases at J, with 5 bases between. Germline V gene sequence: CDR1 SGHRS, CDR2 YFSETQ. The CDR3 reads CASSLGVEAFF. CDR3 bases: TGCGCCAGCAGCTTGGGTGTCGAAGCTTTCTTT.